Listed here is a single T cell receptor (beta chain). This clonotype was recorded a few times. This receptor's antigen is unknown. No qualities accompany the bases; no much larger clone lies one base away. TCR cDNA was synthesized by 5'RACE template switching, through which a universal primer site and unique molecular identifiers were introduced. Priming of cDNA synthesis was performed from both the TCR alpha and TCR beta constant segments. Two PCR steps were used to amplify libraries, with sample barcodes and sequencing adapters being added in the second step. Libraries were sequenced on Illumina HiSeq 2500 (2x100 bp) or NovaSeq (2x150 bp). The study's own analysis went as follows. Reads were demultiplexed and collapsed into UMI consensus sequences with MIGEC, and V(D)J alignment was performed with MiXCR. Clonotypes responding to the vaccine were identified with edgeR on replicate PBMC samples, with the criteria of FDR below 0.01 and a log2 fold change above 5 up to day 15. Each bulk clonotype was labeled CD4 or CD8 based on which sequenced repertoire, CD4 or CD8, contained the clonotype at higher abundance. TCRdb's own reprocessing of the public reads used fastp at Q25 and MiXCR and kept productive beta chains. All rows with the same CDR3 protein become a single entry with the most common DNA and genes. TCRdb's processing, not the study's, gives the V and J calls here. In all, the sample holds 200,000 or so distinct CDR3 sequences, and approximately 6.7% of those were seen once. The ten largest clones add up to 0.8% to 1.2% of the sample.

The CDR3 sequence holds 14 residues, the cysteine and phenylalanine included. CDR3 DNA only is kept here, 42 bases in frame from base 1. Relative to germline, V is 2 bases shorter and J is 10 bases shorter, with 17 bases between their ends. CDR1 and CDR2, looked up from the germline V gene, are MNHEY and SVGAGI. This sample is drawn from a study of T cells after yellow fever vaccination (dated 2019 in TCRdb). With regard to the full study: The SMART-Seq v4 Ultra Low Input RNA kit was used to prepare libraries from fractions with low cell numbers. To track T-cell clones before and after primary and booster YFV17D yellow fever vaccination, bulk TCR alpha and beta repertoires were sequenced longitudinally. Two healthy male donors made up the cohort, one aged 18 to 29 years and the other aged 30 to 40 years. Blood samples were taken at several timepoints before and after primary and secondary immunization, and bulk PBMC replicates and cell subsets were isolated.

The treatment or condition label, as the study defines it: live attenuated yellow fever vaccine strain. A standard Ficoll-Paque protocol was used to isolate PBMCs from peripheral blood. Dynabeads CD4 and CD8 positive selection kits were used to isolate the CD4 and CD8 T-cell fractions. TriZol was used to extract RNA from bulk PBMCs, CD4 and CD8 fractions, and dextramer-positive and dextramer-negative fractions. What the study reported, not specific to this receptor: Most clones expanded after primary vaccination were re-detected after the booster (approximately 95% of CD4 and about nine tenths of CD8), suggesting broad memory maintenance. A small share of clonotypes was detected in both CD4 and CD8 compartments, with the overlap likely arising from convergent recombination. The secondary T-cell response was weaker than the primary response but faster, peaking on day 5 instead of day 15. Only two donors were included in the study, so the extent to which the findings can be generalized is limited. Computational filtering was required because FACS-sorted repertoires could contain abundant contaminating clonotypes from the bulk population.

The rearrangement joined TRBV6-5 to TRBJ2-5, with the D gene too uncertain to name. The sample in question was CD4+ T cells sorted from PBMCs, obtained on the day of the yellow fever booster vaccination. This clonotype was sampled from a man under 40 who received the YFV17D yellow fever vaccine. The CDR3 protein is CASSYGDTPQFQYF. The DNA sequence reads TGTGCCAGCAGTTACGGAGACACCCCTCAATTCCAGTACTTC.